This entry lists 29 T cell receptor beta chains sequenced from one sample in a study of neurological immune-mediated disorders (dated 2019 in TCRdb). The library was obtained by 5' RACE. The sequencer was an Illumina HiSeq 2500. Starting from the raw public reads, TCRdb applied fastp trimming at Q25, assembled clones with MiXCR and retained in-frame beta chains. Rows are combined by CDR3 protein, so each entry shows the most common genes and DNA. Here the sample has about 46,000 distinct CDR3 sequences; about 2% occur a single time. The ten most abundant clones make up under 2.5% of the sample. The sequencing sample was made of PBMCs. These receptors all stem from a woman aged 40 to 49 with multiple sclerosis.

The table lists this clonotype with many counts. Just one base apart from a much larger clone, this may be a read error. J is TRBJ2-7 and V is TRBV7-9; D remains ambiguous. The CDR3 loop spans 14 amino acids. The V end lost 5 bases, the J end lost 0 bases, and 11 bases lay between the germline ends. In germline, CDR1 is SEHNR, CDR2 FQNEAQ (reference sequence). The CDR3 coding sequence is TGTGCCAGCAGCCGGATTAAGAGCTCCTACGAGCAGTACTTC. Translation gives CASSRIKSSYEQYF.

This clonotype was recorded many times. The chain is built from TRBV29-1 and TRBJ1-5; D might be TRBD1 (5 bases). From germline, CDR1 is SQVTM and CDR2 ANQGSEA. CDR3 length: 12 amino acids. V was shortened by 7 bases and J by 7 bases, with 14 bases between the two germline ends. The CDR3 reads CSASLWDQPQHF. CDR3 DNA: TGCAGCGCCTCCCTTTGGGACCAGCCCCAGCATTTT.

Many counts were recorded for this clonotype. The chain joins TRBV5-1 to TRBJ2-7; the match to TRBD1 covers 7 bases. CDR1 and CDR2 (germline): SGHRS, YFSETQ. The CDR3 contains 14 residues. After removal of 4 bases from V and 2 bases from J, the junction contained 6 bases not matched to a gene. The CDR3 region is CASSKAGTAYEQYF. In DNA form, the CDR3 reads TGCGCCAGCAGCAAGGCCGGGACAGCCTACGAGCAGTACTTC.

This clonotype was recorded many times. This CDR3 reads CASSEASGIQETQYF. The CDR3 region has the DNA TGTGCCAGCAGTGAAGCCAGCGGGATACAAGAGACCCAGTACTTC. The chain links TRBV2 to TRBJ2-5, with 7 bases matching TRBD2. Germline CDR1 reads SNHLY; CDR2 reads FYNNEI. Losses at the gene ends were 0 bases for V and 2 bases for J; bases not matched to a gene: 3. The CDR3 has 15 amino acids.

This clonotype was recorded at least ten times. Here the CDR3 reads CASSMSSLSGNTIYF. Written as DNA, the CDR3 is TGTGCCAGTAGTATGTCGAGTCTCTCTGGAAACACCATATATTTT. The chain is built from TRBV19 and TRBJ1-3; D is unclear. V was cut by 3 bases and J by 0 bases, with 9 bases left in between. This CDR3 comprises 15 residues. Germline-derived CDR1 and CDR2 are LNHDA and SQIVND (reference sequence).

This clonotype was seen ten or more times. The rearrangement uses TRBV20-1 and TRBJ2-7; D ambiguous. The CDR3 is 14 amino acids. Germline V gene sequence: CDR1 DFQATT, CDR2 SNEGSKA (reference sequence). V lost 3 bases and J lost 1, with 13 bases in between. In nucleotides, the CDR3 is TGCAGTGCTAGGGACCCGCGAACTTCCTACGAGCAGTACTTC. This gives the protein CSARDPRTSYEQYF.

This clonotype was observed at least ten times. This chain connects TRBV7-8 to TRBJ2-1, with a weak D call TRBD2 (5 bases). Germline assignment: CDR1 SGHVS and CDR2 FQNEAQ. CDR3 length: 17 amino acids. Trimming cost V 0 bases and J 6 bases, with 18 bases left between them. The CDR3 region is CASSLAVSRRFSNEQFF. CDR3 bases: TGTGCCAGCAGCTTAGCGGTGTCCCGGAGGTTCTCCAATGAGCAGTTCTTC.

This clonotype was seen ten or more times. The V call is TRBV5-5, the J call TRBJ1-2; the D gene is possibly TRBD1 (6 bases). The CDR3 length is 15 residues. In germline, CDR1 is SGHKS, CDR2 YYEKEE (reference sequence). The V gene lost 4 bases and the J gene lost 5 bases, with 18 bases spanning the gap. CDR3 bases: TGTGCCAGCAGCCCAGATACCGGGGGCGTATATGGCTACACCTTC. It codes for CASSPDTGGVYGYTF.

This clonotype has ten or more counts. The CDR3 is CASSLFLDQFF. Here the CDR3 DNA reads TGTGCCAGCAGCTTGTTTCTAGACCAGTTCTTC. The gene calls are TRBV5-5 and TRBJ2-1; D is ambiguous. Deletions cut 1 base from V and 13 bases from J, with 9 bases between. The V gene's germline CDR1 is SGHKS and CDR2 YYEKEE (reference sequence). The CDR3 extends over 11 amino acids. Using reference TRBV5-5 and TRBJ2-1 for the parts outside the CDR3, the full variable domain is DAGVTQSPTHLIKTRGQQVTLRCSPISGHKSVSWYQQVLGQGPQFIFQYYEKEERGRGNFPDRFSARQFPNYSSELNVNALLLGDSALYLCASSLFLDQFFGPGTRLTVL.

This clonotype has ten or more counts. In DNA form, the CDR3 reads TGTGCCACCAGTGAGGTGGCAGGGCAGTACAATGAGCAGTTCTTC. Its protein product is CATSEVAGQYNEQFF. This chain connects TRBV24-1 to TRBJ2-1, with a tentative D call TRBD1 (5 bases). Germline V lookup: CDR1 KGHDR, CDR2 SFDVKD. With 4 bases removed from V and 4 bases from J, the gap between germline ends came to 13 bases. CDR3 length: 15 residues.

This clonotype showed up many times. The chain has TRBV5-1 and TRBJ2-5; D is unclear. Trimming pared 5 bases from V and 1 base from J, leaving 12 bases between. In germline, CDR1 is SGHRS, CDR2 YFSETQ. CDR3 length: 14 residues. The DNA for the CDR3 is TGCGCCAGCAGAGGGCTCCCCCTCCAAGAGACCCAGTACTTC. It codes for CASRGLPLQETQYF. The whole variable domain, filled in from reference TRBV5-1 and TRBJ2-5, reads KAGVTQTPRYLIKTRGQQVTLSCSPISGHRSVSWYQQTPGQGLQFLFEYFSETQRNKGNFPGRFSGRQFSNSRSEMNVSTLELGDSALYLCASRGLPLQETQYFGPGTRLLVL.

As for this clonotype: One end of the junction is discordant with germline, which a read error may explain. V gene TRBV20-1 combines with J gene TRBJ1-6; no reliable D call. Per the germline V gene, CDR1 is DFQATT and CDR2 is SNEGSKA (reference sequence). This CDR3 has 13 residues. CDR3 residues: CSARDLGLSTLNF. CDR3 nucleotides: TGCAGTGCTAGAGATCTTGGGCTTTCAACCCTCAACTTT.

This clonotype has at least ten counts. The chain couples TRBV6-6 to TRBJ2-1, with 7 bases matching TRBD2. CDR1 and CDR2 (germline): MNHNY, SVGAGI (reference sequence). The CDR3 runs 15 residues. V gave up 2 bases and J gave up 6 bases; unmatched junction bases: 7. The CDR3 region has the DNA TGTGCCAGCAGTTACGTGGGGGGGAGTTTCAATGAGCAGTTCTTC. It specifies CASSYVGGSFNEQFF.

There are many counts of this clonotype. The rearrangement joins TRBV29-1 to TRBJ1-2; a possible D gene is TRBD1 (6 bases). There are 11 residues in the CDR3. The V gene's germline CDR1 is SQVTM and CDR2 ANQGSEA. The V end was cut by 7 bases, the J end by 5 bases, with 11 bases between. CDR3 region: CSDWTDYGYTF. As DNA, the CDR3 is TGCAGCGACTGGACAGATTATGGCTACACCTTC.

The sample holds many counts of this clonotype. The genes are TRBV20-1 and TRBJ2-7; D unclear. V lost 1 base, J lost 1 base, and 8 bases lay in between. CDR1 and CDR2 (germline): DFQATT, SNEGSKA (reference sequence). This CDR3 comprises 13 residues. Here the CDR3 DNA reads TGCAGTGCTAGAGTCGGCTCTTCCTACGAGCAGTACTTC. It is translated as CSARVGSSYEQYF.

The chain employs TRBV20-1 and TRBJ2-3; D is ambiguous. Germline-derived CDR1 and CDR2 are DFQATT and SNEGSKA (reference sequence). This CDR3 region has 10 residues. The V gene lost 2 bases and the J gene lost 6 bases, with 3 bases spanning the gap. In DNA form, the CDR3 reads TGCAGTGCTAGAACCGATACGCAGTATTTT. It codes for CSARTDTQYF.

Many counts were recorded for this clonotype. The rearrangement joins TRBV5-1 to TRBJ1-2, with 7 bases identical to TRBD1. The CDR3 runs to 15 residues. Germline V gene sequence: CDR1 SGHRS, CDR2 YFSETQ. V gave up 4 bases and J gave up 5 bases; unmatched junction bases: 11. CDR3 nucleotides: TGCGCCAGCAGCATGGACCTACAGGGGTTATATGGCTACACCTTC. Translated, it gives CASSMDLQGLYGYTF.

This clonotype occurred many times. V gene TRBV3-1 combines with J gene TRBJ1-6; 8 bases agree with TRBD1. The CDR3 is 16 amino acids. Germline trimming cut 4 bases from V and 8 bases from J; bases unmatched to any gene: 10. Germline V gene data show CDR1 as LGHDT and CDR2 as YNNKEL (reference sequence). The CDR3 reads CASSRERTGSHSPLHF. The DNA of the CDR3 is TGTGCCAGCAGCCGAGAGAGGACAGGGTCCCATTCACCCCTCCACTTT.

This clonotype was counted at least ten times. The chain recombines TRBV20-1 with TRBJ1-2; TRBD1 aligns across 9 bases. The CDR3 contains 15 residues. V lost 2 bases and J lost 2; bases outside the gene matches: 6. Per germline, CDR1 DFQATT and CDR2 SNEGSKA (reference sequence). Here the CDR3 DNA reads TGCAGTGCTAGACCTAAGACAGGGGGAAACTATGGCTACACCTTC. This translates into CSARPKTGGNYGYTF.

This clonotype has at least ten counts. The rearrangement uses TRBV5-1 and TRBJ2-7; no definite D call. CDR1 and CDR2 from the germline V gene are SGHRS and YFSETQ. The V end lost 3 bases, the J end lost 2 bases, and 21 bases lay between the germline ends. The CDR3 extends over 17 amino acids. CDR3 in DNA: TGCGCCAGCAGCTCCGCAGATGAGACGAGACGGACCTACGAGCAGTACTTC. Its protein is CASSSADETRRTYEQYF.

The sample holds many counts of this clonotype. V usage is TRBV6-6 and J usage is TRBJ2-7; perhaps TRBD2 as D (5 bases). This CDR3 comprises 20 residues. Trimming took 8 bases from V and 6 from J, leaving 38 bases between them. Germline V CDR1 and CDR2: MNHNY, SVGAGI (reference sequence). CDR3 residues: CASLPRHRGPGQGLPGEQYF. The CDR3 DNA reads TGTGCCAGCCTACCTCGGCACAGAGGGCCCGGTCAAGGGCTTCCGGGCGAGCAGTACTTC.

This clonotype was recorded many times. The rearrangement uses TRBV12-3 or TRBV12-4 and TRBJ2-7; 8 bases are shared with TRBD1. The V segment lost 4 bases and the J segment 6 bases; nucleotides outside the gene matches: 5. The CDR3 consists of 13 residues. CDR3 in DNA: TGTGCCAGCAGTTCGACAGGGGATCGCGAGCAGTACTTC. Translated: CASSSTGDREQYF.

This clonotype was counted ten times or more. CDR3: CASSRSGAGGPQETQYF. The CDR3 DNA reads TGTGCCAGCAGCCGGTCTGGAGCGGGGGGGCCCCAAGAGACCCAGTACTTC. The J gene is TRBJ2-5, the V gene TRBV9; TRBD2 agrees at 10 bases. The V segment lost 4 bases and the J segment 1 base; nucleotides outside the gene matches: 10. The CDR3 length is 17 residues. Germline V gene lookup returns CDR1 SGDLS and CDR2 YYNGEE.

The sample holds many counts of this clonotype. CDR3 sequence: CSARVDSPYTDTQYF. The CDR3 coding sequence is TGCAGTGCTAGAGTGGACTCTCCTTACACAGATACGCAGTATTTT. V is TRBV20-1 and J is TRBJ2-3; D possibly corresponds to TRBD2 (5 bases). The length of the CDR3 is 15 residues. The V end lost 1 base, the J end lost 2 bases, and 13 bases lay between the germline ends. From germline, CDR1 is DFQATT and CDR2 SNEGSKA (reference sequence).

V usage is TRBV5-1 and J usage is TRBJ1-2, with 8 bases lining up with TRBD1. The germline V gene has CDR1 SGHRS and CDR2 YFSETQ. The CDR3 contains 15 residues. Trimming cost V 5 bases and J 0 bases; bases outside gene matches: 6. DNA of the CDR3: TGCGCCAGCAGTTCCGGACAGGGATCTAACTATGGCTACACCTTC. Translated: CASSSGQGSNYGYTF. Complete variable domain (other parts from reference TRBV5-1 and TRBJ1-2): KAGVTQTPRYLIKTRGQQVTLSCSPISGHRSVSWYQQTPGQGLQFLFEYFSETQRNKGNFPGRFSGRQFSNSRSEMNVSTLELGDSALYLCASSSGQGSNYGYTFGSGTRLTVV.

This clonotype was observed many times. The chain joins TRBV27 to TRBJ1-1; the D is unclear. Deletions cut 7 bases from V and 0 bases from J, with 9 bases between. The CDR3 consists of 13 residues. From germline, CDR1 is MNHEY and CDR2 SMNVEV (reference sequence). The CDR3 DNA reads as TGTGCCAGCACGGGCGGAATGAACACTGAAGCTTTCTTT. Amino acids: CASTGGMNTEAFF.

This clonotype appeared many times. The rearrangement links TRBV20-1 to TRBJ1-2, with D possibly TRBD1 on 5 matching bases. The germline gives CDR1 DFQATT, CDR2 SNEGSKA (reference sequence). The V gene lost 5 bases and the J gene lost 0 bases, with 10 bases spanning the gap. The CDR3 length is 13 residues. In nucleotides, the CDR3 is TGCAGTGCTGGACACCTAGCTAACTATGGCTACACCTTC. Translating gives CSAGHLANYGYTF.

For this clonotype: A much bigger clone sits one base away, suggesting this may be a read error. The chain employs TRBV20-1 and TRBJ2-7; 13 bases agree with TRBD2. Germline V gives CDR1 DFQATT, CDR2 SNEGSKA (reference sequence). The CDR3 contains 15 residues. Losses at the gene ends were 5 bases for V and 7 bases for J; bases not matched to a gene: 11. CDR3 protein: CSAFNTGTSGEEQYF. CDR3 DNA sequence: TGCAGTGCTTTCAACACCGGGACTAGCGGGGAGGAGCAGTACTTC.

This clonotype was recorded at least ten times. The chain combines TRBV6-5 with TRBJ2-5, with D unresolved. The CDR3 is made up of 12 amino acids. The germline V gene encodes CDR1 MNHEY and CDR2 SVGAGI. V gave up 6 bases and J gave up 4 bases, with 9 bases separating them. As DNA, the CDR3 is TGTGCCAGCAGACGGGTGGGAGAGACCCAGTACTTC. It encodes CASRRVGETQYF.